This TCR beta chain came from a study of cytomegalovirus exposure and HLA in healthy donors. The donors were healthy bone marrow donors. At sampling all donors were nominally healthy, likely with unrecorded immune exposures. 60 Vbeta and 13 Jbeta primers were used in PCR. The method was immunoSEQ multiplex PCR; TCRdb's version includes in-frame clones alone and lacks a portion of them. This sample has about 150,000 clones, with 76% found just once. The V segment lost 3 bases and the J segment 7 bases; nucleotides outside the gene matches: 8. The CDR3 sequence is 15 residues long. In germline, CDR1 is ENHRY, CDR2 SYGVKD.

This clonotype was sampled from a middle-aged man in good health and CMV-seronegative. The sequenced sample was PBMCs. The chain has TRBV10-3 and TRBJ2-1; 8 positions agree with TRBD2. Here the CDR3 reads CAISERAGDSNEQFF. As DNA, the CDR3 is TGTGCCATCAGTGAACGAGCGGGAGATTCTAATGAGCAGTTCTTC.